This TCR beta chain stems from a study of PD-1 blockade in classical Hodgkin lymphoma. Study summary: The study gave patients nivolumab 3 mg/kg intravenously every 2 weeks.

Using immunoSEQ multiplex PCR, the repertoire was profiled, and TCRdb retains in-frame clones only, with some absent. In the table there are 45,000 to 55,000 clones, roughly 80% of which are singletons. Whole-study findings and limits: For complete responders, baseline diversity was comparable to that of newly diagnosed patients.

Points on this clone: Its antigen is undetermined.

Each patient's relapse followed autologous stem cell transplantation, and brentuximab vedotin exposure varied. Best outcomes ranged across complete response, partial response and progressive disease. The CDR3 spans 16 residues. CDR1 and CDR2 from the germline V gene are LGHNA and YSLEER. The ends were cut back, 0 bases at V and 2 bases at J, with 11 bases in the middle. The chain employs TRBV4-3 and TRBJ2-1; possibly TRBD1 for D (6 bases). The clonotype was recovered from a human donor with classical Hodgkin lymphoma. The material was peripheral blood mononuclear cells (PBMCs), obtained at baseline. The CDR3 region is CASSQDYQGTYNEQFF. CDR3 coding DNA: TGCGCCAGCAGCCAAGATTACCAGGGGACCTACAATGAGCAGTTCTTC.